The entry that follows covers one T cell receptor beta chain sequence. Antigen: not known. From germline, CDR1 is SGHAT and CDR2 FQNNGV. V was clipped by 0 bases and J by 0 bases; unmatched bases: 7. CDR3 length: 18 amino acids. This record comes from a study of beta chain features in type 1 diabetes. Study-wide results and limits: For Type 1 diabetes patients, all four CD4+ subsets carried TCRB CDR3s that were moderately but significantly shorter.

The isolated RNA, all of it, was reverse transcribed, so expressed TCRB transcripts were what got sequenced. TCRdb keeps only in-frame clones here, not all; method: immunoSEQ multiplex PCR. The data hold roughly 260,000 clones, with roughly a tenth observed a single time. V is TRBV11-2 and J is TRBJ2-1; TRBD2 agrees at 8 bases. Sample: naive CD4+ T cells from blood. The source is a man younger than 45 with type 1 diabetes. The CDR3 bases are TGTGCCAGCAGCTTAGAACCTAGCGGGCGAAGCTCCTACAATGAGCAGTTCTTC. Translating gives CASSLEPSGRSSYNEQFF. Using reference TRBV11-2 and TRBJ2-1 for the parts outside the CDR3, the full variable domain is EAGVAQSPRYKIIEKRQSVAFWCNPISGHATLYWYQQILGQGPKLLIQFQNNGVVDDSQLPKDRFSAERLKGVDSTLKIQPAKLEDSAVYLCASSLEPSGRSSYNEQFFGPGTRLTVL.